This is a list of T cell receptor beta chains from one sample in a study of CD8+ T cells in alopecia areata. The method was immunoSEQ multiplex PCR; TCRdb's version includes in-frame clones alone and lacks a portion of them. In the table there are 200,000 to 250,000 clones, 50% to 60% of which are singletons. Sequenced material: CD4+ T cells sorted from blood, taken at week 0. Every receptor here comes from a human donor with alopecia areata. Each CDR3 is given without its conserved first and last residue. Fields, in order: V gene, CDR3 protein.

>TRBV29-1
SVGPGGANYGYT
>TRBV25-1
ASGPSGRASGANVLT
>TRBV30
AWSVFSGVETQY
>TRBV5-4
ASSLAWGTEAF
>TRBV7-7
ASSPAGTTYNEQF
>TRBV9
ASSAFTDTQY
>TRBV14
ASSPTSHSVYEQY
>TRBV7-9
ASSGGSSGANVLT
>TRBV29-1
SVGVTGDKNSPLH
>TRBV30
ALTSVNYEQY
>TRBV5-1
ASSLDGSSYNEQF
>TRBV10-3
AISDRGNYGYT
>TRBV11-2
ASSLQDRGIGGELF
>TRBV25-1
ASSEWEGAVTDTQY
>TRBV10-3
AISDGTGLWYGYT
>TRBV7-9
ASSFGLVREQY
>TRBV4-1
ASSQRDSFYSPLH
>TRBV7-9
ASSSTGYYDTQY
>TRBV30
AWRRRGAGTDTQY
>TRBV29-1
SVERGVDTQY
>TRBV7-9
ASSLVGGSSYNEQF
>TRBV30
AWSQGYEQY
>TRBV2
ASRAWSGPSTDTQY
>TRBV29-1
SVGRSSYNEQF
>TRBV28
ASSFSNTGELF
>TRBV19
ASSLTGFDTEAF
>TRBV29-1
SVEERGLRTTGYNEQF
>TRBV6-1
ASSVRDSTYNSPLH
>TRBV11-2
ASTSIRDNQLGYT
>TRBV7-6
ASSFGPGTGANYGYT
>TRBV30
AWSPGQGPQPQH
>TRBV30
AWSPTWAGGNTEAF
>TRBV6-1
ASSAHSGDRSSGANVLT
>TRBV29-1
SVEIPPGRVDTQY
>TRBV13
ASSSQGWEQY
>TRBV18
ASSPGGQALSYEQY
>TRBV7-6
ASSSTPGQGAANYGYT
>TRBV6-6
ASSPPGTGDNEQF
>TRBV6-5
ASSNAGNTIY
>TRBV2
ASNSVGGNTEAF
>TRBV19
ASSPRDRRGYGYT
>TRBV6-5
ASSYRGVGANVLT
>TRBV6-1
ASRGLAAYNEQF
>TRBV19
ASSVGIKAYSNQPQH
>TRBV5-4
ASSAPGQETQY
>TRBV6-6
ASSNRGNTGELF
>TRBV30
ASGARWPQH
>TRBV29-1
SVDGGSVKTQY
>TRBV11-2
ASSLTVSYEQY
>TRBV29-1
SVGADRGLPTDTQY
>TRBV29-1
SVVPVTGINYGYT
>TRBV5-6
ASSFQNTDTQY
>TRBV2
ASIGQGDQPQH
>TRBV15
ATSRDLSGEETQY
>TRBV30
AWSGRRGSFGYT
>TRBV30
AWSTYREGTGELF
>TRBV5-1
ASRPGRIAYEQY